The following is a TCR beta chain sequence with its context. This CDR3 spans 14 amino acids. V trimming: 4 bases; J trimming: 1 base; junction bases outside the gene matches: 7. From germline, CDR1 is DFQATT and CDR2 SNEGSKA (reference sequence). Libraries of TCR beta came from iRepertoire HTBI primers plus Arm-PCR of CDR3 regions. In TCRdb, the multiplex PCR reads were re-called with MiXCR into one record per CDR3 protein. The sample contains hundreds of thousands of distinct CDR3 sequences, around a fifth of which appear only once. The sample originates from a study of regulatory T cells in long-lasting Graves disease. Time point: persistent/refractory GD, antithyroid drugs over 5 years with positive TRAb. Preparation of the TCR library used RNA extracted from PBMCs.

The specimen comprised peripheral blood mononuclear cells (PBMCs), sampled when the disease was refractory, from a patient treated with antithyroid drugs. The chain joins TRBV20-1 to TRBJ2-7, with 7 bases aligning to TRBD2. The TCR was taken from a female donor with Graves disease. CDR3 loop: CSATGLVGSYEQYF. The CDR3 DNA is TGCAGTGCTACCGGACTAGTCGGGTCCTACGAGCAGTACTTC.